The 16 T cell receptor beta chains listed next were all sequenced from one sample in a study of T cells after posttransplantation cyclophosphamide. The protocol was immunoSEQ multiplex PCR, while the TCRdb copy is restricted to in-frame clones and leaves out a portion. The sample lists 47,000 or so clones, around 94% occurring once. The sample comprised PBMCs. These receptors originate from a woman in her fifties or sixties in good health and a related stem cell transplant donor.

The rearrangement links TRBV29-1 to TRBJ2-3; D not certain. Between the trimmed V and J ends, which lost 0 bases and 4 bases, there was a span of 8 bases. This CDR3 comprises 13 residues. CDR1 and CDR2 (germline): SQVTM, ANQGSEA. Here the CDR3 reads CSVEDLRADTQYF. CDR3 in DNA: TGCAGCGTTGAAGATCTTCGGGCAGATACGCAGTATTTT.

The chain links TRBV18 to TRBJ1-4; 7 positions agree with TRBD1. The length of the CDR3 is 16 residues. Germline V gene sequence: CDR1 KGHSH, CDR2 LQKENI. After removal of 2 bases from V and 4 bases from J, the junction contained 7 bases not matched to a gene. CDR3: CASSPTSGTDNEKLFF. The CDR3, as DNA: TGTGCCAGCTCACCAACGTCCGGGACAGATAATGAAAAACTGTTTTTT.

J is TRBJ2-5 and V is TRBV6-6; 10 nucleotides agree with TRBD1. This CDR3 is built from 16 residues. Germline lookup yields CDR1 MNHNY and CDR2 SVGAGI (reference sequence). V lost 1 base and J lost 5; bases outside the gene matches: 7. In DNA, the CDR3 is TGTGCCAGCAGTTACTTCTCCGACAGGGGGCGGGAGACCCAGTACTTC. This codes for CASSYFSDRGRETQYF.

Here the CDR3 reads CSARDSAYEQYF. In nucleotides, the CDR3 is TGCAGCGCCCGGGACAGCGCTTACGAGCAGTACTTC. The V gene is TRBV29-1, the J gene TRBJ2-7, with TRBD1 matching 7 bases. The germline gives CDR1 SQVTM, CDR2 ANQGSEA. J was trimmed by 4 bases and V by 7 bases; bases with no gene match: 7. The CDR3 totals 12 residues.

This rearrangement joins TRBV18 to TRBJ2-2, with D possibly TRBD1 on 5 matching bases. The CDR3 spans 18 residues. Germline CDR1 reads KGHSH; CDR2 reads LQKENI. Trimming took off 6 bases at V and 5 bases at J, with 25 bases between the two ends. The CDR3, as DNA: TGTGCCAGCTCGAAAGCGCGGACAAACCCAAAATGGACCGGGGAGCTGTTTTTT. This codes for CASSKARTNPKWTGELFF.

V is TRBV27 and J is TRBJ2-7, with TRBD1 matching over 9 bases. Per the germline V gene, CDR1 is MNHEY and CDR2 is SMNVEV (reference sequence). The CDR3 covers 17 residues. The ends lost 0 bases at V and 6 bases at J; junction bases unmatched: 12. The CDR3 DNA sequence: TGTGCCAGCAGTTTATCTGGGACAGGGTTCCCAAACCCCGAGCAGTACTTC. Its translation is CASSLSGTGFPNPEQYF.

This chain uses TRBV29-1 with TRBJ2-1, with 14 nucleotides matching TRBD2. Trimming took 7 bases from V and 2 from J; bases not matched to a gene: 13. The CDR3 is 18 amino acids. CDR1 SQVTM and CDR2 ANQGSEA come from the germline V gene. The CDR3 DNA reads TGCAGCGGTCGGGGGACTAGCGGGAGTCAGTTGCCCTACAATGAGCAGTTCTTC. Its protein is CSGRGTSGSQLPYNEQFF.

There are a few counts of this clone. The genes are TRBV11-2 and TRBJ1-6, with D perhaps TRBD1 (6 bases). CDR1 and CDR2 from the germline V gene are SGHAT and FQNNGV. V lost 4 bases, J lost 11 bases, and 18 bases lay in between. This CDR3 has 15 residues. CDR3 protein: CASSSPSAGAAPLHF. The CDR3, as DNA: TGTGCCAGCAGCTCCCCCTCAGCGGGGGCTGCACCCCTCCACTTT.

This clone was seen only once. This chain joins TRBV4-2 and TRBJ2-1, with 9 bases fitting TRBD2. V lost 0 bases to trimming and J lost 7 bases; unmatched junction nucleotides: 10. Germline values: CDR1 LGHNA, CDR2 YNFKEQ. The CDR3 is 17 amino acids. This chain's CDR3 is CASSQDGGGRAGNEQFF. CDR3 bases: TGTGCCAGCAGCCAAGATGGCGGCGGGAGGGCCGGGAATGAGCAGTTCTTC.

The J gene is TRBJ1-6, the V gene TRBV7-2; tentatively, D is TRBD1 (6 bases). The germline CDR1 and CDR2 sequences are SGHTA and FQGNSA. CDR3 length: 17 residues. Between the trimmed V and J ends, which lost 5 bases and 3 bases, there was a span of 17 bases. The CDR3 loop is CASSRGGQGNYNSPLHF. The CDR3 coding sequence is TGTGCCAGCAGCCGGGGGGGGCAGGGGAACTATAATTCACCCCTCCACTTT.

The V gene is TRBV7-9, the J gene TRBJ2-3; TRBD2 is a possible D gene (6 bases). Germline loops: CDR1 SEHNR, CDR2 FQNEAQ (reference sequence). V was shortened by 2 bases and J by 3 bases, with 18 bases between the two germline ends. The CDR3 has 17 amino acids. CDR3 sequence: CASSLWGVGGETDTQYF. The CDR3 nucleotides are TGTGCCAGCAGCTTATGGGGGGTTGGCGGGGAGACAGATACGCAGTATTTT.

The J gene is TRBJ2-1, the V gene TRBV14; possible D gene TRBD1, 6 bases. V lost 4 bases and J lost 0, with 7 bases in between. In germline, CDR1 is SGHDN, CDR2 FVKESK. This CDR3 region has 14 residues. The CDR3 nucleotides read TGTGCCAGCAGCCGGACAGACTCCTACAATGAGCAGTTCTTC. Amino acid sequence: CASSRTDSYNEQFF.

The chain recombines TRBV4-1 with TRBJ2-7; D is undetermined. The V end lost 1 base, the J end lost 0 bases, and 7 bases lay between the germline ends. Germline CDR1 is MGHRA and CDR2 is YSYEKL. This CDR3 has 14 amino acids. CDR3 amino acids: CASSQVSTSYEQYF. CDR3 DNA sequence: TGCGCCAGCAGCCAAGTGAGCACCTCCTACGAGCAGTACTTC.

This chain links TRBV2 with TRBJ2-3, with 9 bases that match TRBD2. The germline gives CDR1 SNHLY, CDR2 FYNNEI. The CDR3 runs 16 residues. The V and J ends lost 6 bases and 4 bases, in that order; junction bases with no gene match: 11. For the CDR3, the DNA is TGTGCCAGCAGACCACCGGGACTAGCTGTGGCAGATACGCAGTATTTT. This encodes CASRPPGLAVADTQYF. The variable domain in full, completed from reference TRBV2 and TRBJ2-3, reads EPEVTQTPSHQVTQMGQEVILRCVPISNHLYFYWYRQILGQKVEFLVSFYNNEISEKSEIFDDQFSVERPDGSNFTLKIRSTKLEDSAMYFCASRPPGLAVADTQYFGPGTRLTVL.

The chain carries TRBV28 and TRBJ2-1; TRBD2 agrees at 8 bases. This CDR3 is 17 amino acids long. The V gene's germline CDR1 is MDHEN and CDR2 SYDVKM. V trimming: 5 bases; J trimming: 6 bases; junction bases outside the gene matches: 15. The CDR3 sequence: CASSPFATGGRVNEQFF. DNA for the CDR3: TGTGCCAGCAGTCCTTTTGCCACGGGGGGGAGAGTCAATGAGCAGTTCTTC.

The chain links TRBV5-1 to TRBJ2-7; D unresolved. Germline V gene lookup returns CDR1 SGHRS and CDR2 YFSETQ. V was shortened by 0 bases and J by 0 bases, with 10 bases between the two germline ends. This CDR3 has 15 amino acids. For the CDR3, the DNA is TGCGCCAGCAGCTTGGCGGTGGGCCGCTCCTACGAGCAGTACTTC. Protein product: CASSLAVGRSYEQYF.